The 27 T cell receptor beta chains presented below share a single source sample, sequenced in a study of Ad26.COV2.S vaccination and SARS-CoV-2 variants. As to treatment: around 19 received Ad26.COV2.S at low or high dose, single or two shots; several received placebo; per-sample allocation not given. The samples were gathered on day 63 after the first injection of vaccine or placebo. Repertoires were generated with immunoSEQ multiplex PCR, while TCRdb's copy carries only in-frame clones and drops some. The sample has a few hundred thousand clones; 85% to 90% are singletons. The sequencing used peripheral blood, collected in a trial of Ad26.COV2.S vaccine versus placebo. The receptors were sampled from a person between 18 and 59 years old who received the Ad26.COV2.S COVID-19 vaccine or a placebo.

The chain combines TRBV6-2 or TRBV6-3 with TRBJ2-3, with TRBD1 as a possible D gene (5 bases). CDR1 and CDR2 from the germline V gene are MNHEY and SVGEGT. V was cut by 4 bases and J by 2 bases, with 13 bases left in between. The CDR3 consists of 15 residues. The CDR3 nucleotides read TGTGCCAGCAGTTCAGGGTTTACGGTCACAGATACGCAGTATTTT. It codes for CASSSGFTVTDTQYF.

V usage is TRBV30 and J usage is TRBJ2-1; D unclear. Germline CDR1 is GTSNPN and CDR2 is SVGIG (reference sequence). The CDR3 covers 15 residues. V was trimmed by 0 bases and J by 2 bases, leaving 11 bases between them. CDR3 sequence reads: CAWSVGGAPYNEQFF. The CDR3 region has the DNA TGTGCCTGGAGTGTAGGCGGAGCCCCCTACAATGAGCAGTTCTTC.

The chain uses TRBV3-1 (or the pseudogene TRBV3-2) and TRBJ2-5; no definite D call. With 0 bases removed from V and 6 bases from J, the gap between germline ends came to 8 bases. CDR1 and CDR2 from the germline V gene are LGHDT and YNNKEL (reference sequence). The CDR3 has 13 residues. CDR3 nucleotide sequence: TGTGCCAGCAGCCAAGAGGCGTTCCAGACCCAGTACTTC. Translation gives CASSQEAFQTQYF.

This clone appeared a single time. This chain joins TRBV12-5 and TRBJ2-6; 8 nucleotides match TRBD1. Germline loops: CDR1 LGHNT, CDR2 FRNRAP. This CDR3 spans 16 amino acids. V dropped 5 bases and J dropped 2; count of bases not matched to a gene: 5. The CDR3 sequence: CASGLQGAAGANVLTF. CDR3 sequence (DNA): TGTGCTAGTGGTCTTCAGGGGGCTGCTGGGGCCAACGTCCTGACTTTC. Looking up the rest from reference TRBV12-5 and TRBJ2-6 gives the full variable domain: DARVTQTPRHKVTEMGQEVTMRCQPILGHNTVFWYRQTMMQGLELLAYFRNRAPLDDSGMPKDRFSAEMPDATLATLKIQPSEPRDSAVYFCASGLQGAAGANVLTFGAGSRLTVL.

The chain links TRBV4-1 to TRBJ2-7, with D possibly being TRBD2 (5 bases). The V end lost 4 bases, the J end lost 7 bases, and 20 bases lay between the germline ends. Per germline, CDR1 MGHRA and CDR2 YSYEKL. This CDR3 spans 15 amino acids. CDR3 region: CASSPAPASWGEQYF. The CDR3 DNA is TGCGCCAGCAGCCCTGCCCCGGCTAGCTGGGGAGAGCAGTACTTC.

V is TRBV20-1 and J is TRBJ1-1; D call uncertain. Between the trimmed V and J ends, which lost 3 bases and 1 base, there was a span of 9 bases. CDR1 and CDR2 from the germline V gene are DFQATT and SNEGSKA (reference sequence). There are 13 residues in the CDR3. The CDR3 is CSASDASNTEAFF. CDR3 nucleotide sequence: TGCAGTGCTAGTGACGCCTCGAACACTGAAGCTTTCTTT.

This CDR3 reads CSVTGGGNTIYF. The CDR3 DNA reads TGCAGCGTTACAGGGGGAGGAAACACCATATATTTT. The chain uses TRBV29-1 and TRBJ1-3; TRBD1 agrees at 8 bases. CDR3 length equals 12 residues. Germline V gene sequence: CDR1 SQVTM, CDR2 ANQGSEA. J was trimmed by 4 bases and V by 5 bases; bases with no gene match: 1.

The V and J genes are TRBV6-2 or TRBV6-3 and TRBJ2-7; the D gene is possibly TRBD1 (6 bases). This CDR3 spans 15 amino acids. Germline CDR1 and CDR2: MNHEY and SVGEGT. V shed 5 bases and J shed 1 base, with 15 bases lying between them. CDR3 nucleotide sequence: TGTGCCAGCAGTAATCCCAGGGGTTTGTCCTACGAGCAGTACTTC. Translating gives CASSNPRGLSYEQYF.

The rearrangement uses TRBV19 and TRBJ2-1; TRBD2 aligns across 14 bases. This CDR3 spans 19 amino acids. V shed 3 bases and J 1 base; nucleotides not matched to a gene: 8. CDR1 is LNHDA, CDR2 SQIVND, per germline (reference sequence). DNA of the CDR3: TGTGCCAGTAGTATCGGGGGGACTAGCGGGAGTCATTCCTACAATGAGCAGTTCTTC. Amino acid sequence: CASSIGGTSGSHSYNEQFF.

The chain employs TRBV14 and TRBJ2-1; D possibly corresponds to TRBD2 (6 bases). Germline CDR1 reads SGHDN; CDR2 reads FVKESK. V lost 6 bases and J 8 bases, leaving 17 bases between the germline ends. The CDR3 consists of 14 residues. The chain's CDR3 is CASSPPRDPHEQFF. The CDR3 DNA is TGTGCCAGCAGTCCTCCGCGGGATCCCCATGAGCAGTTCTTC. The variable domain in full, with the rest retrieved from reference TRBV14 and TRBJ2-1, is EAGVTQFPSHSVIEKGQTVTLRCDPISGHDNLYWYRRVMGKEIKFLLHFVKESKQDESGMPNNRFLAERTGGTYSTLKVQPAELEDSGVYFCASSPPRDPHEQFFGPGTRLTVL.

Here the CDR3 reads CASSLGLGSEAFF. Written as DNA, the CDR3 is TGTGCCAGCAGCTTAGGGTTGGGTTCTGAAGCTTTCTTT. The chain employs TRBV11-3 and TRBJ1-1; D gene unclear. V was trimmed by 1 base and J by 6 bases, leaving 9 bases between them. Germline assignment: CDR1 SGHNT and CDR2 YENEEA. The CDR3 has 13 amino acids.

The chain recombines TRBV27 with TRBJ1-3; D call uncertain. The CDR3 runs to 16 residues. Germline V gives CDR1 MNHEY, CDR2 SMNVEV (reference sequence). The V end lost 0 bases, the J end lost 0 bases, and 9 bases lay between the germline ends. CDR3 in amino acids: CASSLSSPISGNTIYF. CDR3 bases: TGTGCCAGCAGTTTATCTTCACCAATCTCTGGAAACACCATATATTTT.

DNA for the CDR3: TGTGCCAGCAGCCGGACACCCAACTATGGCTACACCTTC. This encodes CASSRTPNYGYTF. The chain couples TRBV2 to TRBJ1-2, with a possible D match to TRBD1 (5 bases). The CDR3 runs 13 residues. Germline loops: CDR1 SNHLY, CDR2 FYNNEI. Trimming pared 6 bases from V and 2 bases from J, leaving 10 bases between.

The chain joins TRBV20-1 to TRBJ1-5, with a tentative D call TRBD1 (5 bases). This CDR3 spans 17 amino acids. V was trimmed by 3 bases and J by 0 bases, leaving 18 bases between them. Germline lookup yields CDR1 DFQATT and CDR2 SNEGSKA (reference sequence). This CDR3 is CSASSQGLGYSNQPQHF. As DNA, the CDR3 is TGCAGTGCTAGTTCCCAGGGCCTGGGATATAGCAATCAGCCCCAGCATTTT.

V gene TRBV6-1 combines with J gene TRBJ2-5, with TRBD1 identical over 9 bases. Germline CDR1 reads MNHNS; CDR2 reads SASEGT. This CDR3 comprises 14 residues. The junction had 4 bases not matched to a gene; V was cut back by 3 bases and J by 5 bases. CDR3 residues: CASSDRDREETQYF. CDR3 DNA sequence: TGTGCCAGCAGTGACCGGGACAGGGAGGAGACCCAGTACTTC.

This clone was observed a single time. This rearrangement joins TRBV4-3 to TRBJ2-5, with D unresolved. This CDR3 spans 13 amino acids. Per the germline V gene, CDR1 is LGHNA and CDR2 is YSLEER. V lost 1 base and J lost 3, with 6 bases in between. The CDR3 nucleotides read TGCGCCAGCAGCCAAGCGGAAAAAGAGACCCAGTACTTC. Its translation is CASSQAEKETQYF.

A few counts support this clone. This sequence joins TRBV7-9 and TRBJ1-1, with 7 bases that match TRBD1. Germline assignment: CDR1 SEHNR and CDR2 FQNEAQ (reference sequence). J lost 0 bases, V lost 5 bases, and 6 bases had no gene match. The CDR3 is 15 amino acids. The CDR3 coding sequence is TGTGCCAGCAGCCCAGGGGACAGATTGAACACTGAAGCTTTCTTT. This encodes CASSPGDRLNTEAFF.

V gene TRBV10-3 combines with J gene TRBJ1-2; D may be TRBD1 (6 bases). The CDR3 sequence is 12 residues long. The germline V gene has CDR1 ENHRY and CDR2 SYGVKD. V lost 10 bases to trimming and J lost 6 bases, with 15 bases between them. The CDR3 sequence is CATQGSSHGYTF. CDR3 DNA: TGTGCCACCCAGGGGTCATCTCATGGCTACACCTTC.

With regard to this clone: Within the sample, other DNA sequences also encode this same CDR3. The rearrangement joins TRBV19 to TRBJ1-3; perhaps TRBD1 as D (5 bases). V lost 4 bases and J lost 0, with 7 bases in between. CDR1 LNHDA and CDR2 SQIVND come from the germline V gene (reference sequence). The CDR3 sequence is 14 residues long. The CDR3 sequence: CASSRDSSGNTIYF. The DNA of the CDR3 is TGTGCCAGTAGTAGGGACTCCTCTGGAAACACCATATATTTT.

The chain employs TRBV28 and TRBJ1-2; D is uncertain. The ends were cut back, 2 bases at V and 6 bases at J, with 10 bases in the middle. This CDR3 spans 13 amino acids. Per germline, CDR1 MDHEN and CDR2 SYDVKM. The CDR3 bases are TGTGCCAGCAGTTTACCGGCGCTTGATGGCTACACCTTC. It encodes CASSLPALDGYTF.

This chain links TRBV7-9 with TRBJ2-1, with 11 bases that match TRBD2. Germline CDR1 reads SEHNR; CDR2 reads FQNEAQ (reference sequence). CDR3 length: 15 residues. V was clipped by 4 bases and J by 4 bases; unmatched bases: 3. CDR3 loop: CASSYRTSGYNEQFF. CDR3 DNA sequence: TGTGCCAGCAGCTATCGGACTAGCGGGTACAATGAGCAGTTCTTC.

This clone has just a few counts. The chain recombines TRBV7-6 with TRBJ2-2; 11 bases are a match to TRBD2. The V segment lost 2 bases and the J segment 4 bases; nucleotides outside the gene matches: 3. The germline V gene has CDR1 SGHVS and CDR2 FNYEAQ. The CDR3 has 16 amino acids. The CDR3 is CASSLLAGGRTGELFF. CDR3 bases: TGTGCCAGCAGCTTATTAGCGGGGGGGCGCACCGGGGAGCTGTTTTTT.

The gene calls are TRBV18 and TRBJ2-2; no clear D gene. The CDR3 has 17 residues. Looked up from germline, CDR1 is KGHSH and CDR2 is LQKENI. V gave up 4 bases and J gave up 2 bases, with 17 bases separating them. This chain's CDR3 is CASSQFKPGANTGELFF. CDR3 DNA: TGTGCCAGCTCACAATTCAAGCCGGGCGCCAACACCGGGGAGCTGTTTTTT.

CDR3 region: CASSLAGPSGRGEQFF. In DNA, the CDR3 is TGTGCCAGCAGCTTAGCGGGGCCTAGCGGGAGGGGTGAGCAGTTCTTC. The chain carries TRBV7-9 and TRBJ2-1; 12 positions match TRBD2. There are 16 residues in the CDR3. Per germline, CDR1 SEHNR and CDR2 FQNEAQ (reference sequence). With V trimmed by 0 bases and J by 9 bases, 6 bases remained unmatched.

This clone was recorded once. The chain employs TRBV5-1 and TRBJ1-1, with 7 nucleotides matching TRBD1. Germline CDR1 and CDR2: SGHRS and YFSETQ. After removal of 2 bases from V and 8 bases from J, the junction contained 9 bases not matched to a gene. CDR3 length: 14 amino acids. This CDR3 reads CASSFRWQGVEAFF. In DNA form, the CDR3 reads TGCGCCAGCAGCTTCAGATGGCAGGGGGTCGAAGCTTTCTTT.

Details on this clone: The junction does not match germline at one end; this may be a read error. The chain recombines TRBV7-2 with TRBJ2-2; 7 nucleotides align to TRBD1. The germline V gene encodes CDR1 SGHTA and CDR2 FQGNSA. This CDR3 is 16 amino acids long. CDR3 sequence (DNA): TGTGCCAGCAGCTTAGGGGGGACAGTTCGTACCGAGGAGCTGTTTTTT. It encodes CASSLGGTVRTEELFF.

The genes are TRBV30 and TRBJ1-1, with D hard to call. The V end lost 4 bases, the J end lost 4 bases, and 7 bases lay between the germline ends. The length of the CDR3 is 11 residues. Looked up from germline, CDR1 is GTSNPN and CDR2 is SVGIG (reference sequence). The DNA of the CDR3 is TGTGCCTGGAAGCGAAGCACTGAAGCTTTCTTT. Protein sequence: CAWKRSTEAFF.